This record concerns one T cell receptor (beta chain) sequence. The antigen is not known. This specimen belongs to a study of graft-versus-host responses after intestinal transplantation. Study information: Grafts were multivisceral, liver-intestinal, or isolated intestinal. Each recipient received anti-thymocyte globulin induction, then tacrolimus and steroids for roughly 3 years.

Produced via immunoSEQ multiplex PCR; TCRdb's table is partial and in-frame only. This sample has 130,000 to 150,000 clones; around nine tenths occur once, and the top ten carry about 0.18%. The germline gives CDR1 MDHEN, CDR2 SYDVKM. The CDR3 runs 13 residues. The V and J ends lost 7 bases and 4 bases respectively, with 8 bases between them. The clonotype originates from a human donor who received an intestinal transplant. This material consisted of unstimulated CD4+ T cells sorted from spleen or lymph node cells, taken before intestinal transplant. The gene calls are TRBV28 and TRBJ2-6; D unclear. The CDR3 here is CASNAAGANVLTF. In nucleotides, the CDR3 is TGTGCCAGCAACGCAGCCGGGGCCAACGTCCTGACTTTC.